Included here is one T cell receptor (beta chain) sequence, with context. The source of the sample is a study of human T cells and chemical hapten exposure. Overall study context: Sensitization applied 2% DPC to about 2 cm by about 2 cm of upper inner arm skin. Women made up most patients, who had alopecia areata, totalis or universalis.

This CDR3 has 15 amino acids. CDR1 LGHNA and CDR2 YSLEER come from the germline V gene. Trimming shortened V by 1 base and J by 5 bases, and 11 bases separated the two germline ends. Time point defined: patch test 3, about 24 weeks after DPC sensitization. Specified treatment: therapeutic diphenylcyclopropenone sensitization with weekly scalp DPC. Researchers extracted total RNA from unfractionated whole blood. MiXCR was run by TCRdb on the RACE reads, yielding one entry per CDR3 protein. The sample yields around 150,000 distinct CDR3 sequences, around 30% seen once. The source of this sequence is a woman aged 18-29 years with alopecia areata. Some clones in this sample may be carry-over from other donors' samples. Sequencing used whole blood, obtained in connection with sensitization to the hapten diphenylcyclopropenone (DPC). The chain employs TRBV4-3 and TRBJ1-4; D ambiguous. CDR3 nucleotides: TGCGCCAGCAGCCAAGGTTGGAAGGCGAATGAAAAACTGTTTTTT. This encodes CASSQGWKANEKLFF.